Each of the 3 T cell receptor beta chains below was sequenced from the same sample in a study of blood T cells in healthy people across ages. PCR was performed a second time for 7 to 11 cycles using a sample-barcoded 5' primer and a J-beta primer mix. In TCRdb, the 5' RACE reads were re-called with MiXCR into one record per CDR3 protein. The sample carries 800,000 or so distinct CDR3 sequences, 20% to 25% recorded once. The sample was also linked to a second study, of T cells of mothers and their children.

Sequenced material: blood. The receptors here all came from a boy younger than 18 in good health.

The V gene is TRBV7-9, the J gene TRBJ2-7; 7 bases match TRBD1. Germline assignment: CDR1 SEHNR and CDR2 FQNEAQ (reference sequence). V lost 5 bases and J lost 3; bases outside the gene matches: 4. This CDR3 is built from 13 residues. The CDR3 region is CASSQTGLYEQYF. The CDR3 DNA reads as TGTGCCAGCAGCCAGACAGGGCTCTACGAGCAGTACTTC.

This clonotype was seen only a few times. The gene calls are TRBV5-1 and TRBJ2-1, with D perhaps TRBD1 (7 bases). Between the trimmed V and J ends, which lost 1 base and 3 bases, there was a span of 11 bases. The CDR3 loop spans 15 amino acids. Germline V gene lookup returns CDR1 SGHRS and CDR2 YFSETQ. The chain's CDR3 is CASSLWQGGYNEQFF. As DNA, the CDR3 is TGCGCCAGCAGCTTGTGGCAGGGGGGCTACAATGAGCAGTTCTTC.

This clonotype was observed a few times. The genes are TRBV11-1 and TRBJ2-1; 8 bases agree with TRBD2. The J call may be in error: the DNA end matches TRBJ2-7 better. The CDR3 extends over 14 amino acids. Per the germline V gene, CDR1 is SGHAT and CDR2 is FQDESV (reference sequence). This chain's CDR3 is CASSLIAGSYEQYF. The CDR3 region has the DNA TGTGCCAGCAGCTTAATAGCGGGATCGTACGAGCAGTACTTC.